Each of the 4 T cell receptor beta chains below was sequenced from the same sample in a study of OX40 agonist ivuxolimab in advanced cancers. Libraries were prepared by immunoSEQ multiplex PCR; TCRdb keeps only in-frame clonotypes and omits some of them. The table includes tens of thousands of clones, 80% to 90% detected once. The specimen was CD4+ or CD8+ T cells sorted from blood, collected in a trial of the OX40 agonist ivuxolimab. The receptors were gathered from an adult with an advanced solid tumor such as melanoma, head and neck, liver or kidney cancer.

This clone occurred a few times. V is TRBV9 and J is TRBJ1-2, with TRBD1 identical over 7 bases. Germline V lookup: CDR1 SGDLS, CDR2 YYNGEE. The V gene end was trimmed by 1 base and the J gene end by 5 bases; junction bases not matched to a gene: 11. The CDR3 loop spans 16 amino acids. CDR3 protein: CASSVPQRGGHYGYTF. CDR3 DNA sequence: TGTGCCAGCAGCGTACCCCAGAGAGGGGGCCATTATGGCTACACCTTC.

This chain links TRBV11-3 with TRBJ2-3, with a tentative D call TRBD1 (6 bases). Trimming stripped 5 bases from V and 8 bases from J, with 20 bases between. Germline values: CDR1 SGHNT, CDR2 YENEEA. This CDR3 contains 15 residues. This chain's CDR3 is CASSRDNLEGPTQYF. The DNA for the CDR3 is TGTGCCAGCAGCCGGGACAACCTTGAGGGGCCTACGCAGTATTTT.

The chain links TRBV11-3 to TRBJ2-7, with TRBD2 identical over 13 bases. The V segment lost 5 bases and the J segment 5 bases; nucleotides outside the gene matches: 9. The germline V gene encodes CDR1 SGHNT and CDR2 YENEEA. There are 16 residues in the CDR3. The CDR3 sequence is CASSPPTSGRMDEQYF. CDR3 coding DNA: TGTGCCAGCAGCCCGCCGACTAGCGGGAGGATGGACGAGCAGTACTTC.

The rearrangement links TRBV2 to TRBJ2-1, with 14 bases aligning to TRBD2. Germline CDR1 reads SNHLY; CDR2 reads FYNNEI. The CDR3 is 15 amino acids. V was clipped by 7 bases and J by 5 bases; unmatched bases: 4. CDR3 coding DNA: TGTGCCAGCACCCGACTAGCGGGAGGGGACAATGAGCAGTTCTTC. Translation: CASTRLAGGDNEQFF.